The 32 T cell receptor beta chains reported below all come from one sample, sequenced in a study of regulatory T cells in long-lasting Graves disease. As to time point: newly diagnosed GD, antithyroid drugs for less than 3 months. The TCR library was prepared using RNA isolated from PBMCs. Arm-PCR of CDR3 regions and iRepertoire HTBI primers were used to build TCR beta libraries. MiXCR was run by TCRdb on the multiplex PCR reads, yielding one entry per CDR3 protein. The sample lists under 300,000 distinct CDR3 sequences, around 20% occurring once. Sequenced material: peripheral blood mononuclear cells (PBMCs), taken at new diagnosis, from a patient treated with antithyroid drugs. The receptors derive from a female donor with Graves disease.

CDR3 bases: TGTGCCAGCAGACCCCACAGGGGGGTGGGGAACACTGAAGCTTTCTTT. Protein sequence: CASRPHRGVGNTEAFF. The J gene is TRBJ1-1, the V gene TRBV28, with TRBD1 identical over 8 bases. CDR1 is MDHEN, CDR2 SYDVKM, per germline. The J segment lost 1 base and the V segment lost 6 bases, leaving 10 bases of the junction unmatched. CDR3 length: 16 residues.

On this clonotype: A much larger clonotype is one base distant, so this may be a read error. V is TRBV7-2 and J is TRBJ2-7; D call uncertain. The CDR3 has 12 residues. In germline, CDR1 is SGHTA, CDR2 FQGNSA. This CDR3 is CASSQRADEQCF. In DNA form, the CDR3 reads TGTGCCAGCTCACAACGGGCAGACGAGCAGTGCTTC.

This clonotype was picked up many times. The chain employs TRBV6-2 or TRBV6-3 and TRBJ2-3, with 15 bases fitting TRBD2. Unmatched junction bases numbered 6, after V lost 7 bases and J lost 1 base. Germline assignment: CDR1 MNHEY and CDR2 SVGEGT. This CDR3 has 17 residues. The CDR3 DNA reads TGTGCCAGCATCGGACTAGCGGGGGGGCTCGGCACAGATACGCAGTATTTT. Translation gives CASIGLAGGLGTDTQYF.

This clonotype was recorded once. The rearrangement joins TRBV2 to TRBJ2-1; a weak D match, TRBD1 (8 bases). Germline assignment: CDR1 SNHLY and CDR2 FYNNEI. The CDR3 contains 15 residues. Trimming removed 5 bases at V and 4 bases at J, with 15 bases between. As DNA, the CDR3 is TGTGCCAGCAGTATACACAGGGGGGGGTACAATGAGCAGTTCTTC. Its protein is CASSIHRGGYNEQFF.

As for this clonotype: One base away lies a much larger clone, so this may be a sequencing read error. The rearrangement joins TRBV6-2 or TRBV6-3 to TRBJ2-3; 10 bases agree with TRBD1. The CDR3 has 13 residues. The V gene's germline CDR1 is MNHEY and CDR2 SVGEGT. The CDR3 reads CAGSPGQGDTQYF. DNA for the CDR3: TGTGCCGGCAGTCCGGGACAGGGGGATACGCAGTATTTT.

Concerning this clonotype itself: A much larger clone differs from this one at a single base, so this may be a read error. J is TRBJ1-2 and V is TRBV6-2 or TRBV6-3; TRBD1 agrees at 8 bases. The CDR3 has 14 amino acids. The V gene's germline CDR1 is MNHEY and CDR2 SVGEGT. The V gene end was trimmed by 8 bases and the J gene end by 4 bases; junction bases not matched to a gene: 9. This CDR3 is CASGLSGQAYGYTF. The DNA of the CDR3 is TGTGCCAGCGGTTTATCGGGACAGGCCTATGGCTACACCTTC.

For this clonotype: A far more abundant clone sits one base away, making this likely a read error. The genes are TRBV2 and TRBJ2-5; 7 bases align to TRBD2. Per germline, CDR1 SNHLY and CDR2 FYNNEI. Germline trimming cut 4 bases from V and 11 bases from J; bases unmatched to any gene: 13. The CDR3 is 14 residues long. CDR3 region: CASSAGLQYNEQYF. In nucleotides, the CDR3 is TGTGCCAGCAGTGCGGGACTACAGTACAATGAGCAGTACTTC.

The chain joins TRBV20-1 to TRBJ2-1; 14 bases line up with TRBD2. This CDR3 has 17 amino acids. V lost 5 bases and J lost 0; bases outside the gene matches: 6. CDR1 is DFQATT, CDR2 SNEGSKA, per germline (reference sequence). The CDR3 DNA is TGCAGTGCTGAGACTAGCGGGGGGGCCAGCTCCTACAATGAGCAGTTCTTC. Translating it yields CSAETSGGASSYNEQFF.

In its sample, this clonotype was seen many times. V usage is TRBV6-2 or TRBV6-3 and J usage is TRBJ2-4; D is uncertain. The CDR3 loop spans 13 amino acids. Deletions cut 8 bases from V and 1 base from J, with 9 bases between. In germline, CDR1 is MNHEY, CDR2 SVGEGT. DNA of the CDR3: TGTGCCAGCGAGTTGGCGGCCAAAAACATTCAGTACTTC. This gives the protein CASELAAKNIQYF.

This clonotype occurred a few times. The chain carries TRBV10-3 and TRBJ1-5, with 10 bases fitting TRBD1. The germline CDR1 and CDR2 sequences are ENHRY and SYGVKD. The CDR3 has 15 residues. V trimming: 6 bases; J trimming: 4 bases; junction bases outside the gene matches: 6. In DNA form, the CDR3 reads TGTGCCATCAGCGCCGGACAGGGGGAGAATCAGCCCCAGCATTTT. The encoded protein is CAISAGQGENQPQHF.

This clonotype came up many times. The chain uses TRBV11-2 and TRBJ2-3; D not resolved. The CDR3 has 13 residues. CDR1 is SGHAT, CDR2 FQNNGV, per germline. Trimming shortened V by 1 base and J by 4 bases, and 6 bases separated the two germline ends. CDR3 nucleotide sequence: TGTGCCAGCAGCTTAGTACTGGCAGATACGCAGTATTTT. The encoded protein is CASSLVLADTQYF.

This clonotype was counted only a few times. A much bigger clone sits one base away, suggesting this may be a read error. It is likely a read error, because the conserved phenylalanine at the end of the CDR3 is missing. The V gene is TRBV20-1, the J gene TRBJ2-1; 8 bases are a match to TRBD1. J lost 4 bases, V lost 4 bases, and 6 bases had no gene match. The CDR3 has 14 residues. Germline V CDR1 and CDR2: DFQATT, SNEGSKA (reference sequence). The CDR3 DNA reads TGCAGTGCTACCGGGACAGGAGGTTACAATGAGCAGTTCCTC. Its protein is CSATGTGGYNEQFL.

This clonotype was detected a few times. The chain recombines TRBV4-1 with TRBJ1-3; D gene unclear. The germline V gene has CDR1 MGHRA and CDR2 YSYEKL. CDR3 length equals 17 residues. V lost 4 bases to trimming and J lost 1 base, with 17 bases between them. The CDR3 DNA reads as TGCGCCAGCAGCCCGAAGGGTAGGCTAATTTCTGGAAACACCATATATTTT. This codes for CASSPKGRLISGNTIYF.

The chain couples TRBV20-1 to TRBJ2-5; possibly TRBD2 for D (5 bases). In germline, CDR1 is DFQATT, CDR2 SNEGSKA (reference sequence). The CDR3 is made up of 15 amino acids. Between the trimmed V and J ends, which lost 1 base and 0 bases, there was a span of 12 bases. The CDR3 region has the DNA TGCAGTGCTAGAGGCGGGTCAGCAAACCAAGAGACCCAGTACTTC. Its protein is CSARGGSANQETQYF.

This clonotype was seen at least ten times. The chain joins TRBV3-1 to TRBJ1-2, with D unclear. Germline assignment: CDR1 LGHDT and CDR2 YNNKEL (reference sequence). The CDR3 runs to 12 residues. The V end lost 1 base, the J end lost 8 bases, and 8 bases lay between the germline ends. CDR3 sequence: CASSQGGGGYTF. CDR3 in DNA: TGTGCCAGCAGCCAAGGGGGTGGAGGCTACACCTTC.

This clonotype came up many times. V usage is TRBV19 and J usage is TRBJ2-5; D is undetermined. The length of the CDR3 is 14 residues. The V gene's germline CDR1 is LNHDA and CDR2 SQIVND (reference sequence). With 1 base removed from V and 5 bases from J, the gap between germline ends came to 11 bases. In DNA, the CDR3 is TGTGCCAGTAGTATAGTTAACCGACGGGAGACCCAGTACTTC. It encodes CASSIVNRRETQYF.

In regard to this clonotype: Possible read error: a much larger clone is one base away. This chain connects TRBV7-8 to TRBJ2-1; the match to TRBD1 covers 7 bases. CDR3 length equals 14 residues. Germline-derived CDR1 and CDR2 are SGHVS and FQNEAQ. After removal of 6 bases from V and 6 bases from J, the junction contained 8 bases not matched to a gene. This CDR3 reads CASSLQGKLNEQFF. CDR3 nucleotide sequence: TGTGCCAGCAGTTTACAGGGGAAGCTCAATGAGCAGTTCTTC.

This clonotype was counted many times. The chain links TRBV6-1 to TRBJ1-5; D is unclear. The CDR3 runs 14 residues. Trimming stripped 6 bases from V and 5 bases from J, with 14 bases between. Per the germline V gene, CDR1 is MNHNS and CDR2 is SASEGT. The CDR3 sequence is CASRKTLDHQPQHF. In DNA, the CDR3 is TGTGCCAGCAGGAAGACACTGGATCATCAGCCCCAGCATTTT.

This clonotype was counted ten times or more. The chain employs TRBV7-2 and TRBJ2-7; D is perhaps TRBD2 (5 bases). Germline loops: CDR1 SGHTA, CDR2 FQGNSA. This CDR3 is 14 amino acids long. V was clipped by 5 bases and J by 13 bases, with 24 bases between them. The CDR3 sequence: CASSLPTGNLRSYF. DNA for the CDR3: TGTGCCAGCAGCCTACCGACGGGAAACTTACGTTCTTACTTC.

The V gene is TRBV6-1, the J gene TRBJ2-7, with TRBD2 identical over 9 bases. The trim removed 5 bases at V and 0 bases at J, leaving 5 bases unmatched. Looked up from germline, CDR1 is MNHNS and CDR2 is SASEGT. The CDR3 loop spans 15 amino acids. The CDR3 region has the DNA TGTGCCAGCAGTAATAGCGGGGGCAGCTCCTACGAGCAGTACTTC. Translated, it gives CASSNSGGSSYEQYF.

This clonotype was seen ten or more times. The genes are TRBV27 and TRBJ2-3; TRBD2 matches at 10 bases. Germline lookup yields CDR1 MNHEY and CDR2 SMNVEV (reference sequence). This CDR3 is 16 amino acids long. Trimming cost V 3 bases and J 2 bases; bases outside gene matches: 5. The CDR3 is CASSFGLAVYTDTQYF. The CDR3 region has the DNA TGTGCCAGCAGTTTCGGACTAGCGGTGTACACAGATACGCAGTATTTT.

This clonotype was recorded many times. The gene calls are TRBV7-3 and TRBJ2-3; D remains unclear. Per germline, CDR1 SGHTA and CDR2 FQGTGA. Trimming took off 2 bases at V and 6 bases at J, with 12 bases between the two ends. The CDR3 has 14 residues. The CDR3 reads CASSLSTPPDTQYF. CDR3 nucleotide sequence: TGTGCCAGCAGCTTATCGACCCCACCCGATACGCAGTATTTT.

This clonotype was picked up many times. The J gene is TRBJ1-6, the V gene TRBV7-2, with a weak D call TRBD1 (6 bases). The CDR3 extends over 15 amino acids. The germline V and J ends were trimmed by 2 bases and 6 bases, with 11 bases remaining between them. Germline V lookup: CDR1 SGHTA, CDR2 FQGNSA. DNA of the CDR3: TGTGCCAGCAGCTTAAAACAGGGAGTTAATTCACCCCTCCACTTT. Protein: CASSLKQGVNSPLHF.

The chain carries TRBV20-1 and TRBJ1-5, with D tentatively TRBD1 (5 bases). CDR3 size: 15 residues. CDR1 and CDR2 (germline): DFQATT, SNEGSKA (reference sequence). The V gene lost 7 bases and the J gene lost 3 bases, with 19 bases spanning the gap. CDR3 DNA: TGCAGTGTCAGGGTAACTGGGGCCAACAATCAGCCCCAGCATTTT. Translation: CSVRVTGANNQPQHF.

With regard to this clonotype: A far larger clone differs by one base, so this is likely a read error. CDR3: CASSAGTGSNQPQHF. CDR3 nucleotide sequence: TGTGCCAGCAGCGCCGGGACGGGAAGCAATCAGCCCCAGCATTTT. V usage is TRBV5-5 and J usage is TRBJ1-5; D is perhaps TRBD1 (5 bases). Per the germline V gene, CDR1 is SGHKS and CDR2 is YYEKEE (reference sequence). Trimming pared 4 bases from V and 1 base from J, leaving 12 bases between. This CDR3 has 15 amino acids.

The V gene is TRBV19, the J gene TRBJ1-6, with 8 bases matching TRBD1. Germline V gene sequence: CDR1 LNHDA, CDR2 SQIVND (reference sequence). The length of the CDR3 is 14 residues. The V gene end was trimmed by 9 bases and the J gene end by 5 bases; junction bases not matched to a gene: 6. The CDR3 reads CASRDRRNNSPLHF. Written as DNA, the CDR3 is TGTGCCAGCCGGGACAGGCGAAATAATTCACCCCTCCACTTT.

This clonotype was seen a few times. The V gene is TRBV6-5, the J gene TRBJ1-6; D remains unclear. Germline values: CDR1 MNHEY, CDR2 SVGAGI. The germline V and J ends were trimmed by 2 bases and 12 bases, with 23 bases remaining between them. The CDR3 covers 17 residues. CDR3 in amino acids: CASSYQVVAAQRVPLHF. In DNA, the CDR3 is TGTGCCAGCAGTTACCAGGTTGTGGCGGCACAACGAGTACCCCTCCACTTT.

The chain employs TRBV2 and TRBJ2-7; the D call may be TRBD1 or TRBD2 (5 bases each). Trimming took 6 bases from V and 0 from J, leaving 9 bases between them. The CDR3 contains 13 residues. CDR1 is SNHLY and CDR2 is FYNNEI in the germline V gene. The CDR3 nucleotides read TGTGCCAGCAGCGGAGGACACTCCTACGAGCAGTACTTC. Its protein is CASSGGHSYEQYF.

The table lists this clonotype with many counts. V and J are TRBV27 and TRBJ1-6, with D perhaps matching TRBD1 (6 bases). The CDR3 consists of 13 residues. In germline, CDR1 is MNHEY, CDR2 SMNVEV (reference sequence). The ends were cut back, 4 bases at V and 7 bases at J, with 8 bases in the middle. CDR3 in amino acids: CASSSDRNSPLHF. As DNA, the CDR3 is TGTGCCAGCAGTTCCGACAGGAATTCACCCCTCCACTTT.

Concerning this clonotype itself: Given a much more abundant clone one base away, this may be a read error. The CDR3 DNA sequence: TGTGCCAGCAGCAGATTCTACTCTGGGGCCGACGTCCTGACTTTC. Translating it yields CASSRFYSGADVLTF. The rearrangement joins TRBV7-3 to TRBJ2-6, with D possibly matching TRBD1 (5 bases). The CDR3 is 15 amino acids. In germline, CDR1 is SGHTA, CDR2 FQGTGA.

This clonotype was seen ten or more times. CDR3 amino acids: CSARGDTSNSPLHF. The CDR3 coding sequence is TGCAGTGCTAGGGGGGACACCTCGAATTCACCCCTCCACTTT. The chain uses TRBV20-1 and TRBJ1-6; D is perhaps TRBD1 (6 bases). Germline CDR1 is DFQATT and CDR2 is SNEGSKA (reference sequence). The CDR3 covers 14 residues. The V gene lost 3 bases and the J gene lost 7 bases, with 13 bases spanning the gap.

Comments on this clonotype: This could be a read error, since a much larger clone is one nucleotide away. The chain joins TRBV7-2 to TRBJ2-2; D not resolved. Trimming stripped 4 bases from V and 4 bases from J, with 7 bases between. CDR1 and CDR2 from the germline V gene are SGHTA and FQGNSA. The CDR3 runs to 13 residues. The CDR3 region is CTSSWAVTGELFF. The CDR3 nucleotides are TGTACCAGCAGCTGGGCAGTCACCGGGGAGCTGTTTTTT.